This paragraph reports one TCR beta chain. A single record per CDR3 protein comes from TCRdb applying MiXCR to the 5' RACE reads. The sample lists more than 400,000 distinct CDR3 sequences, approximately 16% occurring once. This record belongs to a study of identical twins. Germline V gene lookup returns CDR1 SGHTA and CDR2 FQGNSA. V lost 5 bases and J lost 0, with 16 bases in between. The CDR3 contains 17 residues. Separately, the same data were catalogued under a study of yellow fever vaccine responses in identical twins.

Sequenced material: CD4+ T cells sorted from blood. This TCR came from a woman between 18 and 30 years old in good health. The genes are TRBV7-2 and TRBJ2-2, with a tentative D call TRBD2 (5 bases). The CDR3 coding sequence is TGTGCCAGCAGCCCAACCGGACTGACCTCGAACACCGGGGAGCTGTTTTTT. The encoded protein is CASSPTGLTSNTGELFF.